This TCR beta chain originates from a study of T cell responses to AZD1222 COVID-19 vaccine. Findings and caveats of the study: Once two AZD1222 doses were given, Spike-specific TCR breadth and depth went up.

Profiled with immunoSEQ multiplex PCR; TCRdb holds only in-frame clones, not every one. The data show approximately 200,000 clones, with 88% seen just once and around 7.9% held by the top ten. On this clone itself: Its antigen is undetermined.

Germline-derived CDR1 and CDR2 are MNHNS and SASEGT. V lost 3 bases and J lost 7, with 10 bases in between. The CDR3 extends over 13 amino acids. The rearrangement uses TRBV6-1 and TRBJ1-5, with D unresolved. The TCR comes from an adult in good health. The specimen comprised peripheral blood, sampled on day 0 of AZD1222 vaccination. CDR3 region: CASSEVRDQPQHF. Written as DNA, the CDR3 is TGTGCCAGCAGTGAGGTCAGAGACCAGCCCCAGCATTTT.